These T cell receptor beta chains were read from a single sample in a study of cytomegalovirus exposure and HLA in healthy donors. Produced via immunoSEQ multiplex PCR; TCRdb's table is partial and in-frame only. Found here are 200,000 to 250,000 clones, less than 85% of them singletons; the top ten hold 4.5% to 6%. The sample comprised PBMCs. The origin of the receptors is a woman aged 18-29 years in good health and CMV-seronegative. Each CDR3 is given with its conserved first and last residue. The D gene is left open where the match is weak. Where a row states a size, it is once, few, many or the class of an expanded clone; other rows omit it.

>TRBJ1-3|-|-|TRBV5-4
CASSFWTDLSSGNTIYF
TGTGCCAGCAGCTTCTGGACGGACCTGAGCTCTGGAAACACCATATATTTT
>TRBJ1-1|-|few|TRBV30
CAWDRQEVETEAFF
TGTGCCTGGGATAGACAGGAGGTGGAAACTGAAGCTTTCTTT
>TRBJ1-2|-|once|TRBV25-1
CASRGTGTNYGYTF
TGTGCCAGCAGGGGGACGGGAACTAACTATGGCTACACCTTC
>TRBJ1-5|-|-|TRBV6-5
CASSYLRNQPQHF
TGTGCCAGCAGTTACCTCAGAAATCAGCCCCAGCATTTT
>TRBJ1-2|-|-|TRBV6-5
CASSYSFPALGYGYTF
TGTGCCAGCAGTTACTCTTTTCCTGCCTTGGGCTATGGCTACACCTTC
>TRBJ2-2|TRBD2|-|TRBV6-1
CASRQPGLGTGELFF
TGTGCCAGCAGGCAACCGGGACTAGGTACCGGGGAGCTGTTTTTT
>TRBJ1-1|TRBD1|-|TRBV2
CASSEVHSGTGSFTRTEAFF
TGTGCCAGCAGTGAAGTACACTCAGGGACAGGGTCGTTTACTAGGACTGAAGCTTTCTTT
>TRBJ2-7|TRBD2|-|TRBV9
CASSGEGSYSYEQYF
TGTGCCAGCAGCGGGGAGGGCTCCTACTCCTACGAGCAGTACTTC
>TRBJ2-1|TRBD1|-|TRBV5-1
CASSIQGTTYNEQFF
TGCGCCAGCAGCATACAGGGGACCACCTACAATGAGCAGTTCTTC
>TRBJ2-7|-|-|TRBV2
CASSEARTNYEQYF
TGTGCCAGCAGTGAAGCGCGGACTAACTACGAGCAGTACTTC
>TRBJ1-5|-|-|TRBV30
CAWSVQDDGGNQPQHF
TGTGCCTGGAGTGTACAAGACGATGGGGGCAATCAGCCCCAGCATTTT
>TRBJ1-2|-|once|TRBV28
CASSPPGLREGYTF
TGTGCCAGCAGCCCCCCGGGGCTCAGGGAGGGCTACACCTTC
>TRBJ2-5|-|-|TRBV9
CASSVEGGETQYF
TGTGCCAGCAGCGTAGAGGGCGGGGAGACCCAGTACTTC
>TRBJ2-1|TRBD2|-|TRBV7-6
CASSLGLSGGNEQFF
TGTGCCAGCAGCCTAGGCCTATCGGGGGGGAATGAGCAGTTCTTC
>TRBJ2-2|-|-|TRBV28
CASTSGGVSSTGELFF
TGTGCCAGCACTTCCGGGGGCGTCTCCTCCACCGGGGAGCTGTTTTTT
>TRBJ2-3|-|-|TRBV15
CATSAGGDTQYF
TGTGCCACCAGCGCCGGGGGAGATACGCAGTATTTT
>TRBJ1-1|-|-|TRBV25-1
CASRAGNTEAFF
TGTGCCAGCAGGGCCGGGAACACTGAAGCTTTCTTT
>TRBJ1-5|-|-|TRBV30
CAWSGGGRHQPQHF
TGTGCCTGGAGTGGAGGGGGAAGGCATCAGCCCCAGCATTTT
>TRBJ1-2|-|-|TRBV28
CASTGNSWYGYTF
TGTGCCAGCACTGGTAACAGTTGGTATGGCTACACCTTC
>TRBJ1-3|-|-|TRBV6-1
CASSEVYLNGNTIYF
TGTGCCAGCAGTGAGGTCTATCTGAATGGAAACACCATATATTTT
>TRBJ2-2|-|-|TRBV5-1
CASSYSGSSNGELFF
TGCGCCAGCAGTTACTCCGGGAGCTCAAACGGGGAGCTGTTTTTT
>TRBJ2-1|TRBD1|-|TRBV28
CASSSSKTGGHNEQFF
TGTGCCAGCAGCTCAAGCAAGACAGGGGGCCACAATGAGCAGTTCTTC
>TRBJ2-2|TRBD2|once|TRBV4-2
CASSQDVAGETGELFF
TGTGCCAGCAGCCAAGATGTAGCGGGAGAGACCGGGGAGCTGTTTTTT
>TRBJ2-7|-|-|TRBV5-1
CASSSGESWAYEQYF
TGCGCCAGCAGCTCTGGGGAGAGTTGGGCCTACGAGCAGTACTTC
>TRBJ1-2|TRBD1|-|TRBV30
CAWSADRGLAYGYTF
TGTGCCTGGAGTGCAGACAGGGGGCTCGCCTATGGCTACACCTTC
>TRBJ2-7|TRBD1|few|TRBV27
CASQMDRNVYEQYF
TGTGCCAGCCAGATGGACAGGAACGTCTACGAGCAGTACTTC
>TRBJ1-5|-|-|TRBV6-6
CASTPRDPISNQPQHF
TGTGCCAGCACCCCACGGGATCCTATAAGCAATCAGCCCCAGCATTTT
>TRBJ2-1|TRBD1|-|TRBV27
CASSLLRQGYNEQFF
TGTGCCAGCAGTTTATTGAGACAGGGATACAATGAGCAGTTCTTC
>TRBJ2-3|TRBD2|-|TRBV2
CASSGPWGREGTDTQYF
TGTGCCAGCAGTGGGCCTTGGGGGCGGGAGGGCACAGATACGCAGTATTTT
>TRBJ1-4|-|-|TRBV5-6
CASSGGPLATNEKLFF
TGTGCCAGCAGCGGGGGTCCCCTTGCAACTAATGAAAAACTGTTTTTT